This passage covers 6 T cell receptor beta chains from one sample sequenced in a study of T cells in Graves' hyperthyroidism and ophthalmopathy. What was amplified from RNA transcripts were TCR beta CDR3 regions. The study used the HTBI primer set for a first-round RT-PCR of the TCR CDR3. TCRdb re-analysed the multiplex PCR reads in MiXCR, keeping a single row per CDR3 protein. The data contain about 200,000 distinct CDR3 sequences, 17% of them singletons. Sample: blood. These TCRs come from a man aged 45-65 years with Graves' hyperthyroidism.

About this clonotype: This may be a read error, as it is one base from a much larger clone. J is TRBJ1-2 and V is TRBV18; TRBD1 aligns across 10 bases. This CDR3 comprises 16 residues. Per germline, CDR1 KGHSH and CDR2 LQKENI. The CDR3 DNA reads TGTGCCAGCTCCCCATCCGTGACAGGGGGCAACTATGGCTTCACCTTC. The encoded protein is CASSPSVTGGNYGFTF. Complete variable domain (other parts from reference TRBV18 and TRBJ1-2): NAGVMQNPRHLVRRRGQEARLRCSPMKGHSHVYWYRQLPEEGLKFMVYLQKENIIDESGMPKERFSAEFPKEGPSILRIQQVVRGDSAAYFCASSPSVTGGNYGFTFGSGTRLTVV.

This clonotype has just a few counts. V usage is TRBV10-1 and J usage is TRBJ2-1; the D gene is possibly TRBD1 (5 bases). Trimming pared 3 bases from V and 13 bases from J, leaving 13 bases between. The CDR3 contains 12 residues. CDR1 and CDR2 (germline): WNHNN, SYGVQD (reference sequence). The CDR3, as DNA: TGCGCCAGCAGTGACTCAGGGTGGCAACAGTTCTTC. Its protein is CASSDSGWQQFF.

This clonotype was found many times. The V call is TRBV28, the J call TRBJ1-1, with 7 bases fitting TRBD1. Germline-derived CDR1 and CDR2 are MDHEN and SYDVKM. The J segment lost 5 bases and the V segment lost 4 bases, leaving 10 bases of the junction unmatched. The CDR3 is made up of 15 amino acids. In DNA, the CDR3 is TGTGCCAGCAGTTCCCAGACAGGGTTTTGGACTGAAGCTTTCTTT. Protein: CASSSQTGFWTEAFF. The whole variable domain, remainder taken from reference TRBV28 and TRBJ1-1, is DVKVTQSSRYLVKRTGEKVFLECVQDMDHENMFWYRQDPGLGLRLIYFSYDVKMKEKGDIPEGYSVSREKKERFSLILESASTNQTSMYLCASSSQTGFWTEAFFGQGTRLTVV.

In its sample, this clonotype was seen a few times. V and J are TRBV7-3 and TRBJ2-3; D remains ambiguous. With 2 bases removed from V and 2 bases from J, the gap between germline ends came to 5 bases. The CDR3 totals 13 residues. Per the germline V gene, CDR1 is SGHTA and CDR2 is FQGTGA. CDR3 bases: TGTGCCAGCAGCTTAGGATACACAGATACGCAGTATTTT. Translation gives CASSLGYTDTQYF.

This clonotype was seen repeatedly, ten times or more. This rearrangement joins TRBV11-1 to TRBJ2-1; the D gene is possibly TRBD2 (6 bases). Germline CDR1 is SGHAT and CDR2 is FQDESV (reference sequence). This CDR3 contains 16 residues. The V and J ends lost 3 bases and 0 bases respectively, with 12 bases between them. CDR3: CASSFGGSLSYNEQFF. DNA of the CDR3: TGTGCCAGCAGCTTTGGAGGGAGCCTCTCCTACAATGAGCAGTTCTTC.

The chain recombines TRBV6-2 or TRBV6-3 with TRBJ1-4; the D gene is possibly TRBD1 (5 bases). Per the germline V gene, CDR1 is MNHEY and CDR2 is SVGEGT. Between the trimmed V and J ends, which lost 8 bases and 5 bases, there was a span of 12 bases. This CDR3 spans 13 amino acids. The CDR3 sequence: CASRGLENEKLFF. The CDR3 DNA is TGTGCCAGCCGGGGACTGGAGAATGAAAAACTGTTTTTT.